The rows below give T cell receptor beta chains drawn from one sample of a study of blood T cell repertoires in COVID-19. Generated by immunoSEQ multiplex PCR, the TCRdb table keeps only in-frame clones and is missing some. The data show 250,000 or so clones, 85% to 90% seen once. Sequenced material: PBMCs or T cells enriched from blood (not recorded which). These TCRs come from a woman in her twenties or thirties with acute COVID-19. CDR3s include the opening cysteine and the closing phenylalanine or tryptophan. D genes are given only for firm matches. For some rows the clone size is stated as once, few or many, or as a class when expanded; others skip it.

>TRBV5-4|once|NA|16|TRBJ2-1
TGTGCCAGCAGCTTGTATCCGGGAAGCTCCTACAATGAGCAGTTCTTC
CASSLYPGSSYNEQFF
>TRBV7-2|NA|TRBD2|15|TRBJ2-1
TGTGCCAGCAGCTTAACTAGCGGGCTTGGGAATGAGCAGTTCTTC
CASSLTSGLGNEQFF
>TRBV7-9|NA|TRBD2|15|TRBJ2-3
TGTGCCAGCCTAGGCTGGCTAGCGGGCACAGATACGCAGTATTTT
CASLGWLAGTDTQYF
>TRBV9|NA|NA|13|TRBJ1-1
TGTGCCAGCAGCGTAGGAGGGCCCACTGAAGCTTTCTTT
CASSVGGPTEAFF
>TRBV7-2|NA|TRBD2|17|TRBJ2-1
TGTGCCAGCAGCTCGTGGTGGGGCGGGAGTGTAGACAATGAGCAGTTCTTC
CASSSWWGGSVDNEQFF
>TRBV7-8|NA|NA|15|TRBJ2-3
TGTGCCAGCAGCCATCGAATGAGCGGCACAGATACGCAGTATTTT
CASSHRMSGTDTQYF
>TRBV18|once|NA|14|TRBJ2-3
TGTGCCAGCTCACCCGGGAGAGGCACAGATACGCAGTATTTT
CASSPGRGTDTQYF
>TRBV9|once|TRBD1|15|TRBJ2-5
TGTGCCAGCAGCGGCCTACAGGGGGTAGGAGAGACCCAGTACTTC
CASSGLQGVGETQYF
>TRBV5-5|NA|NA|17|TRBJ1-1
TGTGCCAGCAGCCCGGGAGGGGAATTATTTACCGACACTGAAGCTTTCTTT
CASSPGGELFTDTEAFF
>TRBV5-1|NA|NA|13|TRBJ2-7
TGCGCCAGCAGCTTGGGGCTAGCCAGCGAGCAGTACTTC
CASSLGLASEQYF
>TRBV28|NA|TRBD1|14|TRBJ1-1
TGTGCCAGCAGTCCGGACAGGGTGAACACTGAAGCTTTCTTT
CASSPDRVNTEAFF
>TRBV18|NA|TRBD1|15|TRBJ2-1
TGTGCCAGCTCACACCCAGGGACAGGATACAATGAGCAGTTCTTC
CASSHPGTGYNEQFF
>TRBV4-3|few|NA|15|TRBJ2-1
TGCGCCAGCAGCCAGAGCCTTACAGGTTACAATGAGCAGTTCTTC
CASSQSLTGYNEQFF
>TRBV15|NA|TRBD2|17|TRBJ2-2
TGTGCCACCAGCGGTGGACTAGCGGGAGGACTTACCGGGGAGCTGTTTTTT
CATSGGLAGGLTGELFF
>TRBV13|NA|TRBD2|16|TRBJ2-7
TGTGCCAGCAGCCCCGGCGGTAGCGGGAGCCCCCACGAGCAGTACTTC
CASSPGGSGSPHEQYF
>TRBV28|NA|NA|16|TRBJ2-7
TGTGCCAGCAGTAGGGGGACTATGCGGGAGTGGTACGAGCAGTACTTC
CASSRGTMREWYEQYF
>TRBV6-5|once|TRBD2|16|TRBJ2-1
TGTGCCAGCAGTTCCAGACTAGCGGGAGTCTACAATGAGCAGTTCTTC
CASSSRLAGVYNEQFF
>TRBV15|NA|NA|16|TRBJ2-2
TGTGCCACCAGCAGAGATGCAGGGCCTTACACCGGGGAGCTGTTTTTT
CATSRDAGPYTGELFF
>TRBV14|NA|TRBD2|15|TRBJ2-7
TGTGCCAGCAGTCCAACTAGCGGGGGTTGGTACGAGCAGTACTTC
CASSPTSGGWYEQYF
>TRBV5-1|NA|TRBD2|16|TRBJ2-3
TGCGCCAGCAGCGCGGGACTAGCGGAGAGCACAGATACGCAGTATTTT
CASSAGLAESTDTQYF
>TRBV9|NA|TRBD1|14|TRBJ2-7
TGTGCCAGCAGCCCTCGGACAGGGTACTACGAGCAGTACTTC
CASSPRTGYYEQYF
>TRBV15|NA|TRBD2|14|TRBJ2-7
TGTGCCACCAGCAGGGGACTACAAAACTACGAGCAGTACTTC
CATSRGLQNYEQYF
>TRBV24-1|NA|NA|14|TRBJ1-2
TGTGCCACCAGTGACGTAGACAGAAACTATGGCTACACCTTC
CATSDVDRNYGYTF
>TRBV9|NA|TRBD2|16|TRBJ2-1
TGTGCCAGCAGCGTAGCTTTGACTAGCGGGAGGCTTGAGCAGTTCTTC
CASSVALTSGRLEQFF
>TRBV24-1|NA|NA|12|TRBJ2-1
TGTGCCACCAGTGATTTACCCCGGGGGCAGTTCTTC
CATSDLPRGQFF
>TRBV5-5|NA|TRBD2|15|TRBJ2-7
TGTGCCAGCAGCTCGCGGACTAGCGGGAGGGACGAGCAGTACTTC
CASSSRTSGRDEQYF
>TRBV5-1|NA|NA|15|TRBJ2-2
TGCGCCAGCAGGTTTGAGGCGCGAGGGTACGGGGAGCTGTTTTTT
CASRFEARGYGELFF
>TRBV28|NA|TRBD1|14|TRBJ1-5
TGTGCCAGCAGTGCCGGACAGGGCGGTCAGCCCCAGCATTTT
CASSAGQGGQPQHF
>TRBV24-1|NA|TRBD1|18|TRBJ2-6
TGTGCCACCAGTGACGCGGGACAGGTGTTCTCTGGGGCCAACGTCCTGACTTTC
CATSDAGQVFSGANVLTF